The 30 T cell receptor beta chains reported below all come from one sample, sequenced in a study of type 1 regulatory T cells. TCRdb fed the reads into MiXCR, producing one record per CDR3 protein. Of 14,000 to 15,000 distinct CDR3 sequences listed, around 13% are singletons. These receptors have no identified antigens. The sample taken for sequencing was cultured T cells, either the whole culture or a sorted T cell fraction (not recorded which). The receptors here all came from a human donor in good health.

This clonotype was seen repeatedly, ten times or more. The V gene is TRBV10-3, the J gene TRBJ1-3, with D perhaps matching TRBD1 (6 bases). CDR1 is ENHRY, CDR2 SYGVKD, per germline. There are 14 residues in the CDR3. The V end lost 10 bases, the J end lost 0 bases, and 13 bases lay between the germline ends. This CDR3 reads CATVRDNSGNTIYF. CDR3 bases: TGTGCCACCGTTCGGGACAACTCTGGAAACACCATATATTTT.

This clonotype was observed many times. The junction departs from the called germline gene at one end, perhaps through a read error. The V call is TRBV24-1, the J call TRBJ1-6; D call uncertain. This CDR3 spans 12 amino acids. CDR1 and CDR2 (germline): KGHDR, SFDVKD. The CDR3 coding sequence is TGTGCCACCAGTGAAAGACACGGGCGGGTGTCGTTT. As protein: CATSERHGRVSF.

This clonotype has at least ten counts. This chain uses TRBV29-1 with TRBJ2-5, with a tentative D call TRBD2 (6 bases). The CDR3 runs 12 residues. V was cut by 7 bases and J by 5 bases, with 14 bases left in between. The germline CDR1 and CDR2 sequences are SQVTM and ANQGSEA. The CDR3 spells CSGVTSGETQYF. CDR3 nucleotide sequence: TGCAGCGGCGTGACTAGTGGGGAGACCCAGTACTTC. Full variable domain (outside the CDR3, taken from reference TRBV29-1 and TRBJ2-5): SAVISQKPSRDICQRGTSLTIQCQVDSQVTMMFWYRQQPGQSLTLIATANQGSEATYESGFVIDKFPISRPNLTFSTLTVSNMSPEDSSIYLCSGVTSGETQYFGPGTRLLVL.

V usage is TRBV5-1 and J usage is TRBJ2-1, with unresolved D. CDR3 length equals 13 residues. CDR1 and CDR2 from the germline V gene are SGHRS and YFSETQ. Trimming took off 3 bases at V and 15 bases at J, with 19 bases between the two ends. The CDR3 DNA is TGCGCCAGCAGCTGGGATCAGCCCTCCTTTTCGTTCTTC. It codes for CASSWDQPSFSFF.

V usage is TRBV12-3 or TRBV12-4 and J usage is TRBJ2-1; no definite D call. The length of the CDR3 is 14 residues. V was cut by 0 bases and J by 6 bases, with 9 bases left in between. This CDR3 is CASSLASPTNEQFF. CDR3 DNA sequence: TGTGCCAGCAGTTTAGCCAGCCCCACCAATGAGCAGTTCTTC.

In its sample, this clonotype is medium-sized (0.01 to 0.1%). CDR3 sequence (DNA): TGTGCCAGCAGCTTACTAGCGGGAGGTCCCCAATACGAGCAGTACTTC. Residues: CASSLLAGGPQYEQYF. The chain joins TRBV7-8 to TRBJ2-7; 11 bases are a match to TRBD2. The CDR3 has 16 residues. J was trimmed by 4 bases and V by 2 bases; bases with no gene match: 7. Germline loops: CDR1 SGHVS, CDR2 FQNEAQ. The whole variable domain, filled in from reference TRBV7-8 and TRBJ2-7, reads GAGVSQSPRYKVAKRGQDVALRCDPISGHVSLFWYQQALGQGPEFLTYFQNEAQLDKSGLPSDRFFAERPEGSVSTLKIQRTQQEDSAVYLCASSLLAGGPQYEQYFGPGTRLTVT.

There are many counts of this clonotype. V gene TRBV4-1 combines with J gene TRBJ2-2; D not resolved. Germline lookup yields CDR1 MGHRA and CDR2 YSYEKL. This CDR3 is built from 16 residues. Deletions cut 1 base from V and 4 bases from J, with 13 bases between. In DNA, the CDR3 is TGCGCCAGCAGCCAAGTCCCGGGCAGTCGCACCGGGGAGCTGTTTTTT. Translation: CASSQVPGSRTGELFF.

This clonotype was recorded many times. The V gene is TRBV27, the J gene TRBJ2-2; D unresolved. V lost 4 bases, J lost 6 bases, and 6 bases lay in between. Germline CDR1 MNHEY, CDR2 SMNVEV (reference sequence). This CDR3 spans 12 amino acids. In DNA form, the CDR3 reads TGTGCCAGCAGTTCGACACCCGGGGAGCTGTTTTTT. Its protein product is CASSSTPGELFF.

By share of the sample, this clonotype is large. The genes are TRBV20-1 and TRBJ1-2; perhaps TRBD1 as D (6 bases). There are 14 residues in the CDR3. V was cut by 3 bases and J by 4 bases, with 15 bases left in between. The V gene's germline CDR1 is DFQATT and CDR2 SNEGSKA (reference sequence). CDR3 sequence: CSARGPGTFYGYTF. The CDR3 DNA follows: TGCAGTGCTAGGGGTCCCGGGACATTCTATGGCTACACCTTC.

As concerns this clonotype: Germline and junction disagree at one end, which may indicate a read error. The rearrangement joins TRBV7-3 to TRBJ2-2, with a possible D match to TRBD2 (5 bases). The V gene's germline CDR1 is SGHTA and CDR2 FQGTGA. The CDR3 has 13 amino acids. This CDR3 reads CASSLGVTGELSF. The CDR3 DNA follows: TGTGCCAGCAGCTTAGGGGTGACCGGGGAGCTGTCTTTT.

This clonotype occurred many times. J is TRBJ2-7 and V is TRBV9; D ambiguous. From germline, CDR1 is SGDLS and CDR2 YYNGEE. The CDR3 covers 14 residues. The V end lost 4 bases, the J end lost 1 base, and 12 bases lay between the germline ends. The CDR3 DNA reads as TGTGCCAGCAGCCCTACCGAGATTTCCTACGAGCAGTACTTC. It translates to CASSPTEISYEQYF.

This clonotype was seen ten or more times. The CDR3 coding sequence is TGTGCCTGGAGGCTAGCGAACTACAATGAGCAGTTCTTC. Translated, it gives CAWRLANYNEQFF. The rearrangement joins TRBV30 to TRBJ2-1, with TRBD2 as a possible D gene (6 bases). The CDR3 runs 13 residues. The ends were cut back, 3 bases at V and 3 bases at J, with 9 bases in the middle. Germline loops: CDR1 GTSNPN, CDR2 SVGIG (reference sequence). The complete variable domain, with remaining parts taken from reference TRBV30 and TRBJ2-1, reads SQTIHQWPATLVQPVGSPLSLECTVEGTSNPNLYWYRQAAGRGLQLLFYSVGIGQISSEVPQNLSASRPQDRQFILSSKKLLLSDSGFYLCAWRLANYNEQFFGPGTRLTVL.

This clonotype was recorded a few times. The rearrangement joins TRBV6-5 to TRBJ1-2, with a possible D match to TRBD1 (5 bases). There are 15 residues in the CDR3. Germline V lookup: CDR1 MNHEY, CDR2 SVGAGI. Between the trimmed V and J ends, which lost 3 bases and 5 bases, there was a span of 16 bases. CDR3 DNA: TGTGCCAGCAGTTATCGGGACGGTTACCAATATGGCTACACCTTC. Its translation is CASSYRDGYQYGYTF.

There are many counts of this clonotype. This chain joins TRBV15 and TRBJ2-7; tentative D call: TRBD2 (5 bases). This CDR3 region has 15 residues. Deletions cut 0 bases from V and 2 bases from J, with 11 bases between. CDR1 and CDR2 (germline): LNHNV, YYDKDF (reference sequence). CDR3 nucleotide sequence: TGTGCCACCAGCAGAGATCGGGTCGGGGCCTACGAGCAGTACTTC. Encoded protein: CATSRDRVGAYEQYF.

This clonotype has a count of ten or more. The CDR3 DNA sequence: TGTGCCAGCTCATCTCAGGGACAGGGGGCAGGAGGCTACACCTTC. This encodes CASSSQGQGAGGYTF. The rearrangement joins TRBV18 to TRBJ1-2; 12 bases are a match to TRBD1. Germline CDR1 reads KGHSH; CDR2 reads LQKENI. The CDR3 spans 15 residues. With 5 bases clipped from V and 8 bases from J, the junction kept 9 bases outside the gene matches.

This clonotype was seen a few times. The gene calls are TRBV28 and TRBJ2-1, with 11 bases identical to TRBD1. This CDR3 has 16 amino acids. In germline, CDR1 is MDHEN, CDR2 SYDVKM. The ends lost 7 bases at V and 7 bases at J; junction bases unmatched: 12. CDR3 region: CASILSPGQGGNEQFF. For the CDR3, the DNA is TGTGCCAGCATTCTGTCCCCGGGACAGGGGGGAAATGAGCAGTTCTTC. Drawing the rest from reference TRBV28 and TRBJ2-1, the complete variable domain is DVKVTQSSRYLVKRTGEKVFLECVQDMDHENMFWYRQDPGLGLRLIYFSYDVKMKEKGDIPEGYSVSREKKERFSLILESASTNQTSMYLCASILSPGQGGNEQFFGPGTRLTVL.

This clonotype appeared many times. The chain recombines TRBV11-2 with TRBJ2-7, with 14 positions matching TRBD2. The ends lost 5 bases at V and 3 bases at J; junction bases unmatched: 9. CDR1 SGHAT and CDR2 FQNNGV come from the germline V gene. The CDR3 is 17 amino acids. The chain's CDR3 is CASSRLAGGRMVYEQYF. In nucleotides, the CDR3 is TGTGCCAGCAGCCGACTAGCGGGAGGGAGGATGGTCTACGAGCAGTACTTC.

Points on this clonotype: This may arise from a read error, as a much more abundant clone is one base away. The J gene is TRBJ2-1, the V gene TRBV20-1; the D gene could be TRBD1 or TRBD2 (5 bases each). The CDR3 is 17 residues long. The V and J ends lost 5 bases and 2 bases respectively, with 22 bases between them. Germline V lookup: CDR1 DFQATT, CDR2 SNEGSKA (reference sequence). The CDR3 spells CSAERTPGPATYNEQFF. CDR3 nucleotides: TGCAGTGCTGAACGAACACCGGGACCAGCGACCTACAATGAGCAGTTCTTC.

This clonotype occurred many times. V is TRBV18 and J is TRBJ2-1; unclear D gene. CDR1 and CDR2 (germline): KGHSH, LQKENI. V was trimmed by 5 bases and J by 7 bases, leaving 6 bases between them. The CDR3 sequence is 11 residues long. The DNA of the CDR3 is TGTGCCAGCTCAGAGCAAAATGAGCAGTTCTTC. Its translation is CASSEQNEQFF.

This clonotype came up many times. V usage is TRBV5-1 and J usage is TRBJ2-7; either TRBD1 or TRBD2 may fit D (5 bases each). This CDR3 spans 16 amino acids. V lost 1 base and J 1 base, leaving 15 bases between the germline ends. Germline CDR1 reads SGHRS; CDR2 reads YFSETQ. The CDR3 reads CASSLNARGASYEQYF. The DNA for the CDR3 is TGCGCCAGCAGCTTGAATGCTCGGGGCGCATCCTACGAGCAGTACTTC. The complete variable domain, with remaining parts taken from reference TRBV5-1 and TRBJ2-7, reads KAGVTQTPRYLIKTRGQQVTLSCSPISGHRSVSWYQQTPGQGLQFLFEYFSETQRNKGNFPGRFSGRQFSNSRSEMNVSTLELGDSALYLCASSLNARGASYEQYFGPGTRLTVT.

This clonotype is labeled medium-sized. V and J are TRBV20-1 and TRBJ2-5; 9 bases fit TRBD2. This CDR3 region has 13 residues. CDR1 is DFQATT and CDR2 is SNEGSKA in the germline V gene (reference sequence). Unmatched junction bases numbered 5, after V lost 4 bases and J lost 5 bases. The CDR3 coding sequence is TGCAGTGCTAATAGCGGGAGTGGCGAGACCCAGTACTTC. The encoded protein is CSANSGSGETQYF.

A few counts support this clonotype. This chain connects TRBV3-1 to TRBJ2-5; D uncertain. Germline CDR1 is LGHDT and CDR2 is YNNKEL (reference sequence). V was trimmed by 1 base and J by 2 bases, leaving 8 bases between them. The CDR3 is made up of 14 amino acids. As DNA, the CDR3 is TGTGCCAGCAGCCAAGTATCCAGTCAAGAGACCCAGTACTTC. Translating gives CASSQVSSQETQYF.

This clonotype was counted at least ten times. V is TRBV15 and J is TRBJ2-5; D gene uncertain. V shed 0 bases and J shed 4 bases, with 6 bases lying between them. CDR1 LNHNV and CDR2 YYDKDF come from the germline V gene (reference sequence). This CDR3 has 13 residues. CDR3 in amino acids: CATSRDLRETQYF. The CDR3 DNA follows: TGTGCCACCAGCAGAGATTTACGAGAGACCCAGTACTTC. Full variable domain (outside the CDR3, taken from reference TRBV15 and TRBJ2-5): DAMVIQNPRYQVTQFGKPVTLSCSQTLNHNVMYWYQQKSSQAPKLLFHYYDKDFNNEADTPDNFQSRRPNTSFCFLDIRSPGLGDTAMYLCATSRDLRETQYFGPGTRLLVL.

Turning to this clonotype: Given a much more abundant clone one base away, this may be a read error. The chain recombines TRBV20-1 with TRBJ2-7; D tentatively fits TRBD1 or TRBD2 (5 bases each). Per the germline V gene, CDR1 is DFQATT and CDR2 is SNEGSKA (reference sequence). The CDR3 covers 15 residues. With 5 bases removed from V and 1 base from J, the gap between germline ends came to 18 bases. The DNA for the CDR3 is TGCAGTGCTGGTGGGGCCGGGGCTGGGTCCTACGAGCAGTACTTC. It encodes CSAGGAGAGSYEQYF.

There are many counts of this clonotype. The genes are TRBV29-1 and TRBJ2-1; 7 positions match TRBD2. V lost 6 bases and J lost 2; bases outside the gene matches: 10. The length of the CDR3 is 15 residues. In germline, CDR1 is SQVTM, CDR2 ANQGSEA. CDR3 nucleotides: TGCAGCGTCCGAAGGGGAGGGGAGGCCTACAATGAGCAGTTCTTC. This gives the protein CSVRRGGEAYNEQFF.

This clonotype came up many times. V and J are TRBV20-1 and TRBJ2-2, with D possibly matching TRBD1 (6 bases). The germline V gene has CDR1 DFQATT and CDR2 SNEGSKA (reference sequence). The CDR3 loop spans 14 amino acids. V was cut by 5 bases and J by 2 bases, with 12 bases left in between. The chain's CDR3 is CSASRGGNTGELFF. DNA of the CDR3: TGCAGTGCTTCGAGAGGGGGAAACACCGGGGAGCTGTTTTTT.

This clonotype was seen only a few times. This sequence joins TRBV30 and TRBJ2-3; D gene unclear. V dropped 3 bases and J dropped 6 bases, with 10 bases sitting between them. The germline gives CDR1 GTSNPN, CDR2 SVGIG (reference sequence). The CDR3 consists of 12 residues. The chain's CDR3 is CAWSLTPDTQYF. In DNA form, the CDR3 reads TGTGCCTGGAGCCTGACCCCGGATACGCAGTATTTT.

This clonotype has ten or more counts. The genes are TRBV18 and TRBJ2-5; TRBD1 matches at 7 bases. V dropped 6 bases and J dropped 1; count of bases not matched to a gene: 5. Germline CDR1 and CDR2: KGHSH and LQKENI. This CDR3 has 14 amino acids. Here the CDR3 reads CASSRGTVQETQYF. The CDR3, as DNA: TGTGCCAGCTCGCGAGGGACAGTCCAAGAGACCCAGTACTTC.

This clonotype has more than one count but fewer than ten. The gene calls are TRBV6-6 and TRBJ1-5; the D is unclear. The CDR3 consists of 15 residues. The V end lost 5 bases, the J end lost 5 bases, and 16 bases lay between the germline ends. Germline V gene lookup returns CDR1 MNHNY and CDR2 SVGAGI (reference sequence). This CDR3 reads CASSTEDGRYQPQHF. In DNA, the CDR3 is TGTGCCAGCAGTACGGAGGACGGGCGGTATCAGCCCCAGCATTTT.

V usage is TRBV5-1 and J usage is TRBJ2-1; TRBD1 matches at 12 bases. V was clipped by 3 bases and J by 8 bases; unmatched bases: 6. The CDR3 has 15 amino acids. Germline CDR1 is SGHRS and CDR2 is YFSETQ. As DNA, the CDR3 is TGCGCCAGCAGCTCCCGGGACAGGGGGCAAGATGAGCAGTTCTTC. This codes for CASSSRDRGQDEQFF.